The 26 T cell receptor beta chains below come from one sample, sequenced in a study of blood T cell repertoires in COVID-19. Measured with immunoSEQ multiplex PCR; TCRdb has only the in-frame clones, and not every one. Of about 120,000 clones in the sample, around 80% were seen once. The sequenced material came from peripheral blood. Receptors originate from a man in his 70s with acute or convalescent COVID-19.

The J gene is TRBJ1-2, the V gene TRBV11-2; 8 bases match TRBD1. This CDR3 is 20 amino acids long. V trimming: 0 bases; J trimming: 0 bases; junction bases outside the gene matches: 15. The germline V gene encodes CDR1 SGHAT and CDR2 FQNNGV. CDR3 sequence (DNA): TGTGCCAGCAGCTTAGAAAGGTCTGACAGGGGCCTTCTCGCTAACTATGGCTACACCTTC. Residues: CASSLERSDRGLLANYGYTF.

The CDR3 DNA follows: TGTGCCAGCAGCCTTCTTGGGGGGGGTAAGAACACTGAAGCTTTCTTT. It is translated as CASSLLGGGKNTEAFF. The chain is built from TRBV3-1 (or the pseudogene TRBV3-2) and TRBJ1-1; a weak D match, TRBD1 (5 bases). CDR3 length: 16 residues. Germline values: CDR1 LGHDT, CDR2 YNNKEL (reference sequence). The V end lost 4 bases, the J end lost 1 base, and 16 bases lay between the germline ends.

The chain has TRBV19 and TRBJ1-6, with 8 bases that match TRBD1. The CDR3 spans 15 residues. The trim removed 4 bases at V and 5 bases at J, leaving 4 bases unmatched. Germline CDR1 and CDR2: LNHDA and SQIVND (reference sequence). Written as DNA, the CDR3 is TGTGCCAGTAGTACCACAGGGGGAAATAATTCACCCCTCCACTTT. Its translation: CASSTTGGNNSPLHF.

This chain links TRBV18 with TRBJ1-3; a possible D gene is TRBD1 (5 bases). Trimming cost V 2 bases and J 0 bases, with 8 bases left between them. From germline, CDR1 is KGHSH and CDR2 LQKENI. The length of the CDR3 is 15 residues. The CDR3: CASSPAGGSGNTIYF. In DNA form, the CDR3 reads TGTGCCAGCTCACCAGCCGGGGGCTCTGGAAACACCATATATTTT.

This clone was observed a few times. The rearrangement uses TRBV4-2 and TRBJ2-1, with D possibly matching TRBD2 (5 bases). The V and J ends lost 0 bases and 2 bases respectively, with 17 bases between them. CDR3 length: 18 amino acids. Germline values: CDR1 LGHNA, CDR2 YNFKEQ. The CDR3 DNA is TGTGCCAGCAGCCAAGAAGAAGCGGCTTTCCACACCTACAATGAGCAGTTCTTC. Translating it yields CASSQEEAAFHTYNEQFF.

This rearrangement joins TRBV2 to TRBJ1-6; tentatively, D is TRBD1 (5 bases). This CDR3 is built from 16 residues. Germline loops: CDR1 SNHLY, CDR2 FYNNEI. Trimming took 4 bases from V and 0 from J, leaving 10 bases between them. The CDR3 DNA follows: TGTGCCAGCAGTGGGGGGGGTAGCTCCTATAATTCACCCCTCCACTTT. Amino acids: CASSGGGSSYNSPLHF.

The rearrangement uses TRBV7-2 and TRBJ2-3; D perhaps matches TRBD2 (5 bases). The germline V gene has CDR1 SGHTA and CDR2 FQGNSA. V was pared by 3 bases and J by 4 bases, with 11 bases between. This CDR3 is built from 14 residues. CDR3 sequence: CASSLRAGPDTQYF. CDR3 DNA: TGTGCCAGCAGCTTGCGGGCGGGCCCAGATACGCAGTATTTT.

This clone was seen once. The chain couples TRBV7-2 to TRBJ2-2; possible D gene TRBD1, 6 bases. The V end was cut by 1 base, the J end by 3 bases, with 9 bases between. CDR3 length equals 15 residues. Per the germline V gene, CDR1 is SGHTA and CDR2 is FQGNSA. The CDR3 loop reads CASSLGRGDTGELFF. CDR3 DNA: TGTGCCAGCAGCTTAGGCAGGGGTGACACCGGGGAGCTGTTTTTT.

The V gene is TRBV11-1, the J gene TRBJ2-5, with D possibly TRBD2 on 5 matching bases. V was trimmed by 4 bases and J by 4 bases, leaving 10 bases between them. The CDR3 is made up of 13 amino acids. Germline V gene sequence: CDR1 SGHAT, CDR2 FQDESV (reference sequence). The CDR3 here is CASSYDRGETQYF. The CDR3 DNA is TGTGCCAGCAGCTACGACCGGGGAGAGACCCAGTACTTC.

The V call is TRBV29-1, the J call TRBJ1-2; no clear D. The CDR3 loop spans 14 amino acids. The V and J ends lost 4 bases and 7 bases respectively, with 19 bases between them. From germline, CDR1 is SQVTM and CDR2 ANQGSEA. The chain's CDR3 is CSVVPILRERGYTF. CDR3 in DNA: TGCAGCGTTGTACCAATCCTTCGAGAGCGTGGCTACACCTTC.

The chain is built from TRBV6-5 and TRBJ1-1; no clear D gene. The germline V gene has CDR1 MNHEY and CDR2 SVGAGI. The length of the CDR3 is 13 residues. Trimming cost V 6 bases and J 1 base, with 9 bases left between them. In DNA, the CDR3 is TGTGCCAGCAGCCTTCAGTGGAACACTGAAGCTTTCTTT. This encodes CASSLQWNTEAFF.

The chain couples TRBV24-1 to TRBJ1-5; a possible D gene is TRBD1 (6 bases). Germline assignment: CDR1 KGHDR and CDR2 SFDVKD. The CDR3 loop spans 13 amino acids. The germline V and J ends were trimmed by 5 bases and 4 bases, with 8 bases remaining between them. CDR3 sequence: CATSGGGNQPQHF. The DNA for the CDR3 is TGTGCCACCAGTGGAGGGGGAAATCAGCCCCAGCATTTT.

The chain couples TRBV6-5 to TRBJ1-4; 8 bases fit TRBD1. The germline V gene has CDR1 MNHEY and CDR2 SVGAGI. V was pared by 7 bases and J by 3 bases, with 4 bases of the junction left unmatched. The CDR3 is 14 amino acids. DNA of the CDR3: TGTGCCAGCAAGCAGGGGGCCGCTAATGAAAAACTGTTTTTT. It translates to CASKQGAANEKLFF.

This clone was found once. The gene calls are TRBV3-1 (or the pseudogene TRBV3-2) and TRBJ1-3, with 8 positions matching TRBD1. This CDR3 has 17 amino acids. Germline trimming cut 5 bases from V and 4 bases from J; bases unmatched to any gene: 13. Germline CDR1 is LGHDT and CDR2 is YNNKEL (reference sequence). CDR3 residues: CASSSTGAGTGGNTIYF. In DNA, the CDR3 is TGTGCCAGCAGCAGTACCGGCGCCGGGACAGGAGGAAACACCATATATTTT.

The rearrangement links TRBV6-5 to TRBJ2-2; D is unclear. Trimming removed 0 bases at V and 3 bases at J, with 5 bases between. In germline, CDR1 is MNHEY, CDR2 SVGAGI. This CDR3 has 14 residues. CDR3 sequence (DNA): TGTGCCAGCAGTTACTCGTATGACACCGGGGAGCTGTTTTTT. This codes for CASSYSYDTGELFF.

This rearrangement joins TRBV10-3 to TRBJ1-2, with 8 nucleotides matching TRBD1. The CDR3 runs to 12 residues. Trimming at V came to 10 bases and at J to 4 bases, leaving 5 bases not matched to a gene. From germline, CDR1 is ENHRY and CDR2 SYGVKD. The CDR3: CATDRGGYGYTF. CDR3 bases: TGTGCCACCGACAGGGGAGGCTATGGCTACACCTTC.

This chain links TRBV5-1 with TRBJ2-7; maybe TRBD2 (5 bases). The CDR3 has 14 residues. Deletions cut 0 bases from V and 4 bases from J, with 11 bases between. Germline V gene lookup returns CDR1 SGHRS and CDR2 YFSETQ. CDR3 DNA sequence: TGCGCCAGCAGCTTGGCGGGAAAAGGATACGAGCAGTACTTC. Residues: CASSLAGKGYEQYF.

The chain couples TRBV6-5 to TRBJ2-1; no clear D. Germline V CDR1 and CDR2: MNHEY, SVGAGI. This CDR3 comprises 14 residues. The ends were cut back, 6 bases at V and 5 bases at J, with 14 bases in the middle. CDR3: CASSLRFRDNEQFF. The CDR3 nucleotides are TGTGCCAGCAGCCTACGGTTTCGGGACAATGAGCAGTTCTTC.

A few counts support this clone. The chain links TRBV11-2 to TRBJ2-2; 8 bases fit TRBD2. The CDR3 has 16 amino acids. Germline loops: CDR1 SGHAT, CDR2 FQNNGV. Trimming cost V 5 bases and J 3 bases; bases outside gene matches: 8. In DNA, the CDR3 is TGTGCCAGCAGCCCGCCTCTAGCGGGCTACACCGGGGAGCTGTTTTTT. Its translation is CASSPPLAGYTGELFF.

V usage is TRBV5-1 and J usage is TRBJ2-1, with 13 bases fitting TRBD2. This CDR3 has 15 residues. The V segment lost 5 bases and the J segment 9 bases; nucleotides outside the gene matches: 8. Germline CDR1 is SGHRS and CDR2 is YFSETQ. CDR3 protein: CASSYTSGGAVEQFF. The CDR3 nucleotides read TGCGCCAGCAGTTATACTAGCGGGGGGGCGGTTGAGCAGTTCTTC.

The gene calls are TRBV6-5 and TRBJ1-6, with D maybe TRBD1 (6 bases). The CDR3 is made up of 15 amino acids. Trimming stripped 0 bases from V and 10 bases from J, with 13 bases between. Germline V gives CDR1 MNHEY, CDR2 SVGAGI. The CDR3 spells CASSYSSQGGSPLHF. In nucleotides, the CDR3 is TGTGCCAGCAGTTACTCTTCACAGGGCGGATCACCCCTCCACTTT.

The V gene is TRBV5-1, the J gene TRBJ1-1; 8 bases match TRBD1. Trimming took 2 bases from V and 5 from J; bases not matched to a gene: 5. In germline, CDR1 is SGHRS, CDR2 YFSETQ. The CDR3 spans 14 residues. Here the CDR3 DNA reads TGCGCCAGCAGCTTCGACAGGGGTGGGACTGAAGCTTTCTTT. Protein sequence: CASSFDRGGTEAFF. Combining the CDR3 with reference TRBV5-1 and TRBJ1-1 gives the whole variable domain KAGVTQTPRYLIKTRGQQVTLSCSPISGHRSVSWYQQTPGQGLQFLFEYFSETQRNKGNFPGRFSGRQFSNSRSEMNVSTLELGDSALYLCASSFDRGGTEAFFGQGTRLTVV.

The genes are TRBV7-2 and TRBJ2-1; D perhaps matches TRBD1 (5 bases). Looked up from germline, CDR1 is SGHTA and CDR2 is FQGNSA. The CDR3 has 13 amino acids. V was cut by 1 base and J by 4 bases, with 5 bases left in between. CDR3 sequence reads: CASSLGQYNEQFF. In DNA, the CDR3 is TGTGCCAGCAGCTTAGGACAGTACAATGAGCAGTTCTTC.

The rearrangement joins TRBV14 to TRBJ1-4, with 8 bases lining up with TRBD1. Trimming at V came to 5 bases and at J to 2 bases, leaving 4 bases not matched to a gene. The germline gives CDR1 SGHDN, CDR2 FVKESK. This CDR3 has 15 amino acids. The CDR3 DNA reads TGTGCCAGCAGCTTACGACAGGGGACTAATGAAAAACTGTTTTTT. It encodes CASSLRQGTNEKLFF.

The chain links TRBV6-5 to TRBJ2-1; D may be TRBD2 (6 bases). The V end was cut by 6 bases, the J end by 5 bases, with 11 bases between. Germline CDR1 reads MNHEY; CDR2 reads SVGAGI. The CDR3 is 13 amino acids. The CDR3 loop is CASRGPGDNEQFF. The CDR3 nucleotides are TGTGCCAGCAGGGGTCCGGGGGACAATGAGCAGTTCTTC.

CDR3 coding DNA: TGTGCCAGCAGTCCTCGTGGGGCCATGAACACTGAAGCTTTCTTT. This gives the protein CASSPRGAMNTEAFF. J is TRBJ1-1 and V is TRBV9; weak D call: TRBD1 (5 bases). From germline, CDR1 is SGDLS and CDR2 YYNGEE. Trimming took off 5 bases at V and 0 bases at J, with 14 bases between the two ends. The CDR3 extends over 15 amino acids.